This T cell receptor (beta chain) was identified in a study of Tregs in tolerant kidney transplant recipients. Recipients received nonmyeloablative bone marrow transplants from related graft donors, with transient mixed chimerism. Clones were read by immunoSEQ multiplex PCR, and TCRdb kept only the in-frame ones, dropping some. The profile covers tens of thousands of clones, with roughly 91% appearing a single time and 1.6% taken by the ten largest. This CDR3 has 16 amino acids. V was trimmed by 3 bases and J by 4 bases, leaving 18 bases between them. Germline assignment: CDR1 MRHNA and CDR2 SNTAGT. The TCR comes from a human patient who received a combined kidney and bone marrow transplant. Among the T cells, some may be from the graft donor. The material sequenced was CD4+ T cells from blood (PBMCs), taken 24 months after the transplant. This rearrangement joins TRBV6-4 to TRBJ1-1; D is undetermined. DNA for the CDR3: TGTGCCAGCAGTGAACAACCGGGATCCCCCGGCACTGAAGCTTTCTTT. Amino acid sequence: CASSEQPGSPGTEAFF.